This T cell receptor (beta chain) was observed in a study of regulatory T cells in long-lasting Graves disease. Researchers made TCR beta libraries by using iRepertoire HTBI primers and running Arm-PCR on CDR3 regions. TCRdb re-called the multiplex PCR reads through MiXCR, storing one row per CDR3 protein. The sample has a few hundred thousand distinct CDR3 sequences; approximately 15% are singletons. Time point in this sample: newly diagnosed GD, antithyroid drugs for less than 3 months. PBMC RNA was the source of the TCR library. The study, taken as a whole, reports: The persistent group shared 3,000 or so public clonotypes, more than the 950 to 1,000 shared by new patients. Persistent disease favored TRBV28, TRBJ1-2 and TRBJ2-5.

The V gene lost 4 bases and the J gene lost 2 bases, with 9 bases spanning the gap. This CDR3 has 13 amino acids. Germline V gene sequence: CDR1 DFQATT, CDR2 SNEGSKA (reference sequence). This clonotype came up a few times. Antigen specificity is unknown. These same records also appear under a second study, on T cells in Graves' hyperthyroidism and ophthalmopathy.

The TCR comes from a woman aged 45-59 years with Graves disease. The chain has TRBV20-1 and TRBJ1-5; D ambiguous. The specimen comprised peripheral blood mononuclear cells (PBMCs), sampled at new diagnosis, from a patient treated with antithyroid drugs. Written as DNA, the CDR3 is TGCAGTGCTACCCCTCCGGGCAATCAGCCCCAGCATTTT. It translates to CSATPPGNQPQHF.